Below are 30 T cell receptor beta chains sequenced from a single sample in a study of blood T cell repertoires in COVID-19. TCRdb's table, derived via immunoSEQ multiplex PCR, lists solely in-frame clones and lacks some. The sample has 250,000 to 350,000 clones; 80% to 90% are singletons. Source material: PBMCs or T cells enriched from blood (not recorded which). The receptors derive from a woman younger than 45 who had recovered from COVID-19.

This chain joins TRBV11-3 and TRBJ1-1; D is unresolved. This CDR3 is built from 15 residues. In germline, CDR1 is SGHNT, CDR2 YENEEA. The ends were cut back, 2 bases at V and 3 bases at J, with 13 bases in the middle. In DNA, the CDR3 is TGTGCCAGCAGCTTAATCGGTGGCGGTGACACTGAAGCTTTCTTT. It specifies CASSLIGGGDTEAFF.

The rearrangement uses TRBV19 and TRBJ1-5; D is uncertain. In germline, CDR1 is LNHDA, CDR2 SQIVND (reference sequence). The ends were cut back, 6 bases at V and 3 bases at J, with 12 bases in the middle. The CDR3 spans 14 residues. The CDR3 sequence is CASRSRPDNQPQHF. CDR3 coding DNA: TGTGCCAGTAGGAGCAGGCCCGACAATCAGCCCCAGCATTTT.

The V and J genes are TRBV18 and TRBJ2-3; 8 bases align to TRBD2. The germline V gene has CDR1 KGHSH and CDR2 LQKENI. The CDR3 consists of 16 residues. The junction had 7 bases not matched to a gene; V was cut back by 1 base and J by 4 bases. CDR3 in amino acids: CASSPRNGGEADTQYF. In DNA form, the CDR3 reads TGTGCCAGCTCACCACGAAACGGGGGGGAAGCAGATACGCAGTATTTT.

As concerns this clone: Sequence at one end of the junction differs from germline and may be a read error. V is TRBV3-1 (or the pseudogene TRBV3-2) and J is TRBJ2-1; TRBD2 matches 8 bases. The germline V gene has CDR1 LGHDT and CDR2 YNNKEL (reference sequence). This CDR3 has 14 residues. DNA of the CDR3: TGTGCCAGCAGCCAAGGGAGGTTAAGCGGGAGTGTCCTCTTC. Its protein product is CASSQGRLSGSVLF.

This chain joins TRBV28 and TRBJ2-4; TRBD1 is a possible D gene (5 bases). From germline, CDR1 is MDHEN and CDR2 SYDVKM. V was cut by 1 base and J by 6 bases, with 16 bases left in between. The CDR3 runs to 16 residues. Here the CDR3 DNA reads TGTGCCAGCAGTTTATCGGCAGGGTCGCTACGAAACATTCAGTACTTC. Its translation: CASSLSAGSLRNIQYF.

V gene TRBV11-2 combines with J gene TRBJ1-1; TRBD1 might be the D (5 bases). Germline CDR1 is SGHAT and CDR2 is FQNNGV. V was cut by 3 bases and J by 3 bases, with 11 bases left in between. The CDR3 has 14 amino acids. The CDR3 coding sequence is TGTGCCAGCAGCTTGCGGCAGGGTTACACTGAAGCTTTCTTT. Its translation is CASSLRQGYTEAFF. The variable domain in full, completed from reference TRBV11-2 and TRBJ1-1, reads EAGVAQSPRYKIIEKRQSVAFWCNPISGHATLYWYQQILGQGPKLLIQFQNNGVVDDSQLPKDRFSAERLKGVDSTLKIQPAKLEDSAVYLCASSLRQGYTEAFFGQGTRLTVV.

The rearrangement uses TRBV28 and TRBJ1-5; D perhaps matches TRBD1 (6 bases). CDR3 length equals 12 residues. Germline CDR1 MDHEN, CDR2 SYDVKM. Trimming removed 6 bases at V and 7 bases at J, with 10 bases between. The CDR3: CASRAGAQPQHF. CDR3 DNA sequence: TGTGCCAGCAGGGCAGGGGCCCAGCCCCAGCATTTT.

V and J are TRBV11-3 and TRBJ2-1; 11 nucleotides agree with TRBD2. There are 15 residues in the CDR3. CDR1 SGHNT and CDR2 YENEEA come from the germline V gene. V gave up 4 bases and J gave up 7 bases; unmatched junction bases: 6. CDR3 DNA: TGTGCCAGCAGCTCGGGACTAGCGGTACTTAATGAGCAGTTCTTC. Encoded protein: CASSSGLAVLNEQFF.

The chain joins TRBV5-1 to TRBJ1-4; 7 bases line up with TRBD1. V lost 0 bases and J lost 2; bases outside the gene matches: 4. The CDR3 consists of 16 residues. Per the germline V gene, CDR1 is SGHRS and CDR2 is YFSETQ. This CDR3 reads CASSLGRGNTNEKLFF. The CDR3 DNA sequence: TGCGCCAGCAGCTTGGGCAGGGGGAACACTAATGAAAAACTGTTTTTT.

The chain is built from TRBV6-5 and TRBJ2-7; a possible D gene is TRBD2 (6 bases). Trimming took 7 bases from V and 4 from J, leaving 8 bases between them. This CDR3 region has 11 residues. Germline CDR1 MNHEY, CDR2 SVGAGI. CDR3 protein: CASMGGYEQYF. CDR3 in DNA: TGTGCCAGCATGGGGGGTTACGAGCAGTACTTC.

This clone was recorded only once. This chain connects TRBV28 to TRBJ1-1; no reliable D call. This CDR3 has 12 residues. Looked up from germline, CDR1 is MDHEN and CDR2 is SYDVKM. V lost 6 bases to trimming and J lost 4 bases, with 9 bases between them. DNA of the CDR3: TGTGCCAGCAGCTTCCTACCCACTGAAGCTTTCTTT. This gives the protein CASSFLPTEAFF.

The CDR3: CASSQVLQPGTEAFF. CDR3 coding DNA: TGTGCCAGCAGCCAAGTGTTACAGCCGGGGACTGAAGCTTTCTTT. The chain employs TRBV14 and TRBJ1-1; no definite D call. Germline V lookup: CDR1 SGHDN, CDR2 FVKESK. The CDR3 is made up of 15 amino acids. The V end lost 1 base, the J end lost 5 bases, and 14 bases lay between the germline ends.

The chain couples TRBV4-2 to TRBJ2-7; TRBD1 matches 10 bases. Per germline, CDR1 LGHNA and CDR2 YNFKEQ. J gave up 3 bases and V 3 bases, and 8 bases lay outside the gene matches. The CDR3 runs 16 residues. As DNA, the CDR3 is TGTGCCAGCAGCCATACCCGGACAGGGGGAGGCTACGAGCAGTACTTC. It yields the protein CASSHTRTGGGYEQYF.

The rearrangement joins TRBV11-2 to TRBJ1-2; D gene ambiguous. V lost 5 bases, J lost 6 bases, and 16 bases lay in between. The CDR3 has 14 residues. Germline values: CDR1 SGHAT, CDR2 FQNNGV. This chain's CDR3 is CASSLNGGQDGYTF. CDR3 in DNA: TGTGCCAGCAGCCTCAACGGAGGGCAGGATGGCTACACCTTC.

V usage is TRBV11-2 and J usage is TRBJ2-1; 10 bases agree with TRBD2. The CDR3 spans 16 residues. Germline loops: CDR1 SGHAT, CDR2 FQNNGV. V gave up 2 bases and J gave up 7 bases; unmatched junction bases: 8. CDR3 in DNA: TGTGCCAGCAGCTTACTAGCGGGAGAAGGGGTTAATGAGCAGTTCTTC. It yields the protein CASSLLAGEGVNEQFF.

The rearrangement uses TRBV5-8 and TRBJ2-5; 9 bases agree with TRBD1. The length of the CDR3 is 14 residues. CDR1 and CDR2 (germline): SGHTS, YDEGEE. V was pared by 5 bases and J by 5 bases, with 7 bases of the junction left unmatched. CDR3 nucleotide sequence: TGTGCCAGCAGTTACGGACAGGGGATGGAGACCCAGTACTTC. Translation gives CASSYGQGMETQYF.

V usage is TRBV30 and J usage is TRBJ1-2; D is unclear. With 1 base removed from V and 4 bases from J, the gap between germline ends came to 4 bases. The CDR3 has 11 residues. Germline CDR1 GTSNPN, CDR2 SVGIG (reference sequence). Here the CDR3 reads CAWSESYGYTF. The CDR3 DNA reads TGTGCCTGGAGTGAGAGCTATGGCTACACCTTC.

This rearrangement joins TRBV29-1 to TRBJ2-2; D not certain. The CDR3 loop spans 12 amino acids. CDR1 is SQVTM and CDR2 is ANQGSEA in the germline V gene. Trimming removed 4 bases at V and 5 bases at J, with 8 bases between. CDR3 in amino acids: CSVVRRTGELFF. CDR3 nucleotide sequence: TGCAGCGTTGTCCGGCGGACCGGGGAGCTGTTTTTT.

The V and J genes are TRBV9 and TRBJ1-2; 7 nucleotides line up with TRBD1. V trimming: 3 bases; J trimming: 4 bases; junction bases outside the gene matches: 9. The length of the CDR3 is 15 residues. From germline, CDR1 is SGDLS and CDR2 YYNGEE. The CDR3 DNA reads TGTGCCAGCAGCGCAACTTTATGGACAGGCTATGGCTACACCTTC. Its protein product is CASSATLWTGYGYTF.

This chain uses TRBV7-9 with TRBJ1-1; D might be TRBD1 (5 bases). Germline CDR1 SEHNR, CDR2 FQNEAQ (reference sequence). The ends were cut back, 1 base at V and 8 bases at J, with 11 bases in the middle. The CDR3 runs to 13 residues. The CDR3 protein is CASSLGGVTEAFF. Written as DNA, the CDR3 is TGTGCCAGCAGCTTAGGGGGGGTAACCGAAGCTTTCTTT.

The chain employs TRBV4-2 and TRBJ2-3; a possible D gene is TRBD2 (5 bases). V lost 0 bases and J lost 2, with 12 bases in between. CDR3 length: 16 residues. CDR1 LGHNA and CDR2 YNFKEQ come from the germline V gene. The CDR3 region is CASSQDWPTTTDTQYF. In nucleotides, the CDR3 is TGTGCCAGCAGCCAAGATTGGCCGACTACCACAGATACGCAGTATTTT.

The CDR3 DNA follows: TGTGCCAGCAGCCTAGCAGGGCTAGCGGGAGGGCCGCGTGAGCAGTTCTTC. Encoded protein: CASSLAGLAGGPREQFF. The chain carries TRBV6-2 or TRBV6-3 and TRBJ2-1, with 12 bases aligning to TRBD2. Germline assignment: CDR1 MNHEY and CDR2 SVGEGT. The CDR3 consists of 17 residues. J gave up 9 bases and V 6 bases, and 15 bases lay outside the gene matches.

The chain employs TRBV7-9 and TRBJ2-5; the D gene is possibly TRBD1 (5 bases). Trimming removed 1 base from V and 4 bases from J, with 7 bases in between. The CDR3 extends over 13 amino acids. Germline-derived CDR1 and CDR2 are SEHNR and FQNEAQ (reference sequence). The CDR3 protein is CASSLVGAETQYF. The CDR3 coding sequence is TGTGCCAGCAGCTTAGTTGGGGCAGAGACCCAGTACTTC.

V gene TRBV11-2 combines with J gene TRBJ1-1, with 10 nucleotides matching TRBD1. This CDR3 has 18 amino acids. The germline V gene has CDR1 SGHAT and CDR2 FQNNGV. Losses at the gene ends were 6 bases for V and 2 bases for J; bases not matched to a gene: 15. For the CDR3, the DNA is TGTGCCAGCAGGAAGGGACCGGGACAGGGGCCTTTCAACACTGAAGCTTTCTTT. It translates to CASRKGPGQGPFNTEAFF.

V is TRBV24-1 and J is TRBJ2-1, with 7 bases lining up with TRBD2. Trimming at V came to 1 base and at J to 9 bases, leaving 5 bases not matched to a gene. CDR1 and CDR2 from the germline V gene are KGHDR and SFDVKD. The CDR3 spans 14 residues. The CDR3 sequence: CATSDFGGRGEQFF. In nucleotides, the CDR3 is TGTGCCACCAGTGATTTCGGGGGGAGGGGTGAGCAGTTCTTC.

DNA of the CDR3: TGTGCCAGCAGCTTAGGACAGTCGAACACTGAAGCTTTCTTT. Encoded protein: CASSLGQSNTEAFF. The V gene is TRBV11-3, the J gene TRBJ1-1, with D tentatively TRBD1 (5 bases). Germline V gene sequence: CDR1 SGHNT, CDR2 YENEEA. Trimming cost V 1 base and J 1 base, with 7 bases left between them. The CDR3 loop spans 14 amino acids.

This rearrangement joins TRBV20-1 to TRBJ1-6; 8 bases align to TRBD1. CDR3 length: 17 residues. The V gene end was trimmed by 3 bases and the J gene end by 2 bases; junction bases not matched to a gene: 9. Germline lookup yields CDR1 DFQATT and CDR2 SNEGSKA (reference sequence). The CDR3 protein is CSASAHDRGPYNSPLHF. The CDR3 DNA sequence: TGCAGTGCTAGTGCGCACGACAGGGGACCCTATAATTCACCCCTCCACTTT.

The rearrangement uses TRBV19 and TRBJ2-1, with D perhaps TRBD1 (6 bases). The V end lost 3 bases, the J end lost 6 bases, and 21 bases lay between the germline ends. The CDR3 has 17 residues. Germline loops: CDR1 LNHDA, CDR2 SQIVND (reference sequence). The CDR3, as DNA: TGTGCCAGTAGTATTCGGATTTGGCAGGGGTGGATCAATGAGCAGTTCTTC. Residues: CASSIRIWQGWINEQFF.

CDR3 nucleotides: TGTGCCTGGAGTGGGTCGGTATCGGCAGATACGCAGTATTTT. It yields the protein CAWSGSVSADTQYF. The gene calls are TRBV30 and TRBJ2-3; unclear D gene. V lost 1 base to trimming and J lost 4 bases, with 12 bases between them. The CDR3 has 14 amino acids. Germline V CDR1 and CDR2: GTSNPN, SVGIG (reference sequence). The entire variable domain, with the rest obtained from reference TRBV30 and TRBJ2-3, is as follows: SQTIHQWPATLVQPVGSPLSLECTVEGTSNPNLYWYRQAAGRGLQLLFYSVGIGQISSEVPQNLSASRPQDRQFILSSKKLLLSDSGFYLCAWSGSVSADTQYFGPGTRLTVL.

The chain couples TRBV5-6 to TRBJ2-7, with TRBD1 matching over 7 bases. CDR1 is SGHDT, CDR2 YYEEEE, per germline. The trim removed 5 bases at V and 3 bases at J, leaving 5 bases unmatched. This CDR3 is built from 13 residues. The CDR3 region is CASSPGQVYEQYF. CDR3 sequence (DNA): TGTGCCAGCAGTCCCGGACAGGTCTACGAGCAGTACTTC.